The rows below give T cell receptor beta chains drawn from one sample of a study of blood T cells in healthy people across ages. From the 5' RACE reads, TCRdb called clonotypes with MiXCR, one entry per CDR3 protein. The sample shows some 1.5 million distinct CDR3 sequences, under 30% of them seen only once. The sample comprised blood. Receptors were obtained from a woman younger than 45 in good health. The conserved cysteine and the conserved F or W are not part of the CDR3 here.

cdr3_aa: ASSWSRPHEQF
j_call: TRBJ2-1
v_call: TRBV6-4

cdr3_aa: ASRGAGGADTQY
j_call: TRBJ2-3
v_call: TRBV6-6

cdr3_aa: ASSLDSSKGSEY
j_call: TRBJ2-7
v_call: TRBV7-2

cdr3_aa: ASSLVSEGDEQY
j_call: TRBJ2-7
v_call: TRBV7-6

cdr3_aa: ASSPPQGNGYGYT
j_call: TRBJ1-2
v_call: TRBV18

cdr3_aa: ASSERGRTTYEQY
j_call: TRBJ2-7
v_call: TRBV7-2

cdr3_aa: ASSQDSVPGGRAKNIQY
j_call: TRBJ2-4
v_call: TRBV4-1

cdr3_aa: ASSKRQGNTEAF
j_call: TRBJ1-1
v_call: TRBV19

cdr3_aa: ASSPSGSWYNEQF
j_call: TRBJ2-1
v_call: TRBV7-2

cdr3_aa: SASPPSRKRGGVNEQF
j_call: TRBJ2-1
v_call: TRBV20-1

cdr3_aa: SARDWASAHNEQF
j_call: TRBJ2-1
v_call: TRBV20-1

cdr3_aa: ASSVGGQGQGYT
j_call: TRBJ1-2
v_call: TRBV3-1

cdr3_aa: ASSLNRANYGYT
j_call: TRBJ1-2
v_call: TRBV7-2

cdr3_aa: ASRGPASSGANVLT
j_call: TRBJ2-6
v_call: TRBV4-3

cdr3_aa: ASSSWTENTEAF
j_call: TRBJ1-1
v_call: TRBV5-5

cdr3_aa: ASQVSYNEQF
j_call: TRBJ2-1
v_call: TRBV6-2/TRBV6-3

cdr3_aa: ASTGRSGANVLT
j_call: TRBJ2-6
v_call: TRBV3-1

cdr3_aa: SARVRGGSNQPQH
j_call: TRBJ1-5
v_call: TRBV20-1

cdr3_aa: ASSQTYSGANVLT
j_call: TRBJ2-6
v_call: TRBV19

cdr3_aa: ASGDRGSFSYNEQF
j_call: TRBJ2-1
v_call: TRBV6-2/TRBV6-3

cdr3_aa: ASREGGDYGYT
j_call: TRBJ1-2
v_call: TRBV6-5

cdr3_aa: ASSHLAQVAKNIQY
j_call: TRBJ2-4
v_call: TRBV4-1

cdr3_aa: ASGSPPTGRWEQY
j_call: TRBJ2-7
v_call: TRBV2

cdr3_aa: SVDGGRPSGHTDTQY
j_call: TRBJ2-3
v_call: TRBV29-1

cdr3_aa: ASRAGGSSGAIVLT
j_call: TRBJ2-6
v_call: TRBV28

cdr3_aa: ASSTGTFGTDTQY
j_call: TRBJ2-3
v_call: TRBV5-1

cdr3_aa: ASSVAGTSGSRFYNEQF
j_call: TRBJ2-1
v_call: TRBV11-2

cdr3_aa: ASSPGYEKLF
j_call: TRBJ1-4
v_call: TRBV9

cdr3_aa: ASSLWLAGHNEQF
j_call: TRBJ2-1
v_call: TRBV7-6

cdr3_aa: SATIVVTDTQY
j_call: TRBJ2-3
v_call: TRBV20-1

cdr3_aa: ASSDPPGDRGTGANVLT
j_call: TRBJ2-6
v_call: TRBV7-9

cdr3_aa: ASSLLPRPLGYSNQPQH
j_call: TRBJ1-5
v_call: TRBV28

cdr3_aa: ASTPQGGSSGNTIY
j_call: TRBJ1-3
v_call: TRBV6-6

cdr3_aa: ASSQQETEAF
j_call: TRBJ1-1
v_call: TRBV28

cdr3_aa: ASSPGTGVTGELF
j_call: TRBJ2-2
v_call: TRBV12-3/TRBV12-4

cdr3_aa: ATSDGTRENEQF
j_call: TRBJ2-1
v_call: TRBV24-1

cdr3_aa: ASRSGTREQY
j_call: TRBJ2-7
v_call: TRBV27

cdr3_aa: SARTAGYEQY
j_call: TRBJ2-7
v_call: TRBV20-1

cdr3_aa: ASSRDRADSGANVLT
j_call: TRBJ2-6
v_call: TRBV7-3

cdr3_aa: ASSPGGAPNYGYT
j_call: TRBJ1-2
v_call: TRBV18

cdr3_aa: VCSLRGITNEKLF
j_call: TRBJ1-4
v_call: TRBV7-3

cdr3_aa: ATSDLRFTGELF
j_call: TRBJ2-2
v_call: TRBV24-1

cdr3_aa: ASSAAGPTDTQY
j_call: TRBJ2-3
v_call: TRBV25-1

cdr3_aa: SARGRTGLASSNSYNEQF
j_call: TRBJ2-1
v_call: TRBV20-1

cdr3_aa: ASSSGTGYNEQF
j_call: TRBJ2-1
v_call: TRBV5-1

cdr3_aa: ASRFERDQYEQY
j_call: TRBJ2-7
v_call: TRBV28

cdr3_aa: ASSLVRNFYNEQF
j_call: TRBJ2-1
v_call: TRBV5-1

cdr3_aa: SVGDSLLEQY
j_call: TRBJ2-7
v_call: TRBV29-1

cdr3_aa: ASSYVAGDHYNEQF
j_call: TRBJ2-1
v_call: TRBV6-5

cdr3_aa: ASSPVADNSPLH
j_call: TRBJ1-6
v_call: TRBV28

cdr3_aa: ASSLASAGGLLEQY
j_call: TRBJ2-5
v_call: TRBV7-2

cdr3_aa: ASSQEGQGDYEQF
j_call: TRBJ2-1
v_call: TRBV3-1

cdr3_aa: ASSSGQYKKSGEQY
j_call: TRBJ2-7
v_call: TRBV6-6

cdr3_aa: ASSLRTGVGETQY
j_call: TRBJ2-5
v_call: TRBV7-3

cdr3_aa: ASSEPRQGETEAF
j_call: TRBJ1-1
v_call: TRBV6-1

cdr3_aa: ASSLRKTGRYNEQF
j_call: TRBJ2-1
v_call: TRBV12-3/TRBV12-4

cdr3_aa: ASSQVGIFMPQH
j_call: TRBJ1-5
v_call: TRBV4-1

cdr3_aa: ASSQGPPRTGELF
j_call: TRBJ2-2
v_call: TRBV6-5

cdr3_aa: SAPRSGANVLT
j_call: TRBJ2-6
v_call: TRBV20-1

cdr3_aa: ASSYIAGGPTYEQY
j_call: NA
v_call: TRBV7-2